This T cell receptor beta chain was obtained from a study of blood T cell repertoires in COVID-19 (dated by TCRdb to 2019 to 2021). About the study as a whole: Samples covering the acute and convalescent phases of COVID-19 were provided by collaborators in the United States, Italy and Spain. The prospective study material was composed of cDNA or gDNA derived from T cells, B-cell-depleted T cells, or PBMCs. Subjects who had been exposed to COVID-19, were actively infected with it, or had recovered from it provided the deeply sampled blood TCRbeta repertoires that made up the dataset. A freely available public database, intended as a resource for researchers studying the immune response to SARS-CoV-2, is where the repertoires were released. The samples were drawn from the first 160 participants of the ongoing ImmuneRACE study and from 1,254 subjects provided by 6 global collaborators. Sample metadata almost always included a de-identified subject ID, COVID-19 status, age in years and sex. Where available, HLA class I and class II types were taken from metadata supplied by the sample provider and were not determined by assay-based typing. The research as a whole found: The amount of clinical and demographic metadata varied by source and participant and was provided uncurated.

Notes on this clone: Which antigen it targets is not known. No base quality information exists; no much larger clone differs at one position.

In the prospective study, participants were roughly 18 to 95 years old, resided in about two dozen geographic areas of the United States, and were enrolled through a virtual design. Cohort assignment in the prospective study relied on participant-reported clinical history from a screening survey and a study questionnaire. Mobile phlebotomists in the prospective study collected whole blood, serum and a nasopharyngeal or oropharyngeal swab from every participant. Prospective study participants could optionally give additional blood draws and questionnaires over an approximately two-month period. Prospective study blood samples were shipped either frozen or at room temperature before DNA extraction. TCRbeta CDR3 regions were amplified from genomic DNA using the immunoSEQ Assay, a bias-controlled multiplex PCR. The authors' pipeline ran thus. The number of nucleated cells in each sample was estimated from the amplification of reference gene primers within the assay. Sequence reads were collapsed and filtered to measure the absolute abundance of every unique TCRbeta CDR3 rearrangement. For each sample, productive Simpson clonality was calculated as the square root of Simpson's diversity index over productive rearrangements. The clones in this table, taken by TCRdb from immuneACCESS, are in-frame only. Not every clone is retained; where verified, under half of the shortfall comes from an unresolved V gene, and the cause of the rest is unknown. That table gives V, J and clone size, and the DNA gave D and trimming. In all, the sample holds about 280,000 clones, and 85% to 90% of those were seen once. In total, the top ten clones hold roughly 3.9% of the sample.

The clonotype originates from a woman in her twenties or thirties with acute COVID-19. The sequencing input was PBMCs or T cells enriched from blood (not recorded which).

The sequence in DNA is TGTGCCAGCAGCTTAATAGCGGGAGGATCAGATACGCAGTATTTT. Translation gives CASSLIAGGSDTQYF. The V gene is TRBV7-9 and the J gene is TRBJ2-3, and TRBD2 matches 10 of the central bases. From the germline V gene (reference sequence), CDR1 is SEHNR and CDR2 is FQNEAQ. The germline V end is reduced by 2 bases and the J end by 4 bases; junction bases left unmatched: 3. The CDR3 contains 15 residues, cysteine and phenylalanine counted. Just the 45-base CDR3 DNA is kept, in frame starting at base 1.